The T cell receptor (beta chain) described here comes from a study of T cell responses to AZD1222 COVID-19 vaccine. Overall study results and limits: White British donors predominated, females outnumbered males, and clonal diversity was possibly underestimated.

Generated by immunoSEQ multiplex PCR, the TCRdb table keeps only in-frame clones and is missing some. Of approximately 150,000 clones in the sample, more than 70% were seen once. The V segment lost 2 bases and the J segment 10 bases; nucleotides outside the gene matches: 6. The germline V gene encodes CDR1 LGHNA and CDR2 YNFKEQ. The CDR3 spans 15 residues. This clone occurred once. The antigen is unknown. The chain is built from TRBV4-2 and TRBJ2-1; TRBD2 agrees at 12 bases. The sequencing here drew on peripheral blood, taken on day 0 of MenACWY control vaccination. The TCR originated in an adult in good health. CDR3 residues: CASSQRLAGDREQFF. DNA of the CDR3: TGTGCCAGCAGCCAACGACTAGCGGGAGACCGCGAGCAGTTCTTC.